A selection of T cell receptor beta chains follows, all from one sample in a study of tumor and adjacent non-tumor tissue in lung cancer. TCRdb re-called the multiplex PCR reads through MiXCR, storing one row per CDR3 protein. The sample contains 70,000 to 90,000 distinct CDR3 sequences, approximately 68% of which appear only once. The material sequenced was distant non-tumor lung tissue. The receptors shown here come from a woman between 45 and 60 years old with non-small cell lung cancer. The CDR3 runs from the conserved cysteine through the conserved F or W. D genes are given only for firm matches. Only some rows state a clone size, as once, few, many or a class for expanded clones.

J gene: TRBJ2-7; V gene: TRBV11-2; D gene: TRBD2; clone size: large; CDR3 DNA: TGTGCCAGCAGCTTAGCCCCACTAGCGGGAAGTAACTCCTACGAGCAGTACTTC; CDR3 protein: CASSLAPLAGSNSYEQYF
J gene: TRBJ2-7; V gene: TRBV6-1; D gene: .; clone size: once; CDR3 DNA: TGTGCCAGCAGTCAAAGGGAAGGAGACAGGTCTTACTTC; CDR3 protein: CASSQREGDRSYF
J gene: TRBJ1-4; V gene: TRBV11-2; D gene: .; clone size: once; CDR3 DNA: TGTGCCAGCAGCTTAGTAATGGTTGATGAAAAACTGTTTTTT; CDR3 protein: CASSLVMVDEKLFF
J gene: TRBJ2-1; V gene: TRBV4-3; D gene: .; clone size: few; CDR3 DNA: TGCGCCAGGAGCCAAAAGACCTATAATCCAAACAGACTGTATAATGAGCAGTTCTTC; CDR3 protein: CARSQKTYNPNRLYNEQFF
J gene: TRBJ2-1; V gene: TRBV5-4; D gene: TRBD2; clone size: .; CDR3 DNA: TGTGCCAGCAGGCGGGGGGGTGGCAAGAGGAATTACAATGAGCAGTTCTTC; CDR3 protein: CASRRGGGKRNYNEQFF
J gene: TRBJ2-2; V gene: TRBV6-6; D gene: .; clone size: .; CDR3 DNA: .; CDR3 protein: CDSSYVCSGELFF
J gene: TRBJ2-3; V gene: TRBV4-2; D gene: TRBD2; clone size: many; CDR3 DNA: TGTGCCAGCAGCCGGACTAGCGGGAGCGGGACAGATACGCAGTATTTT; CDR3 protein: CASSRTSGSGTDTQYF
J gene: TRBJ2-7; V gene: TRBV28; D gene: TRBD2; clone size: few; CDR3 DNA: TGTGCCAGCAACGGGGGACTAGCGGTTCGGGACGAGCAGTACTTC; CDR3 protein: CASNGGLAVRDEQYF
J gene: TRBJ2-2; V gene: TRBV29-1; D gene: TRBD1; clone size: many; CDR3 DNA: TGCAGCGTTGAAGACCCCGGGCGGGTAGGGACAGGGTCGAGCACCGGGGAGCTGTTTTTT; CDR3 protein: CSVEDPGRVGTGSSTGELFF
J gene: TRBJ2-3; V gene: TRBV10-3; D gene: TRBD2; clone size: .; CDR3 DNA: TGTGCCATCAGTGAGAGTAGCGGGATCACAGATACGCAGTATTTT; CDR3 protein: CAISESSGITDTQYF
J gene: TRBJ2-1; V gene: TRBV11-2; D gene: .; clone size: .; CDR3 DNA: TGTGCCAGCAGCTTCTCCGGATATGGGCAGTTCTTC; CDR3 protein: CASSFSGYGQFF
J gene: TRBJ1-2; V gene: TRBV24-1; D gene: TRBD1; clone size: many; CDR3 DNA: TGTGCCACCGCGGACAGGGAGTCCCGCCTGCACACCTTC; CDR3 protein: CATADRESRLHTF
J gene: TRBJ1-5; V gene: TRBV28; D gene: .; clone size: .; CDR3 DNA: TGTGCCAGCAGCTCTGAGACATATAACAGGGCCCCCAATCAGCCCCAGCATTTT; CDR3 protein: CASSSETYNRAPNQPQHF
J gene: TRBJ2-5; V gene: TRBV20-1; D gene: TRBD2; clone size: many; CDR3 DNA: TGCAGCCAAGCGGGAGATCAAGAGACCCAGTACTTC; CDR3 protein: CSQAGDQETQYF
J gene: TRBJ2-5; V gene: TRBV20-1; D gene: TRBD1; clone size: .; CDR3 DNA: TGCAGTGATAGAGATGAAAGGACAGGCAGGGAGACCCAGTACTTC; CDR3 protein: CSDRDERTGRETQYF
J gene: TRBJ2-7; V gene: TRBV7-9; D gene: .; clone size: .; CDR3 DNA: TGTGCCAGCAGCTTAAGTGAGACATGGAGTCCCTACGAGCAGTACTTC; CDR3 protein: CASSLSETWSPYEQYF
J gene: TRBJ2-7; V gene: TRBV28; D gene: TRBD1; clone size: .; CDR3 DNA: TGTGACAGCACTACGGGTGGGGGACAGGGGGCGTACGAGCAGTACTTC; CDR3 protein: CDSTTGGGQGAYEQYF
J gene: TRBJ1-2; V gene: TRBV29-1; D gene: TRBD1; clone size: .; CDR3 DNA: TGCAACGTTGAAGATAGAGGACAGGGACACTATGGCTACACTTTC; CDR3 protein: CNVEDRGQGHYGYTF
J gene: TRBJ2-7; V gene: TRBV12-3/TRBV12-4; D gene: .; clone size: many; CDR3 DNA: TGTGCCAGCAGCCGACGAGGAATGGACCTTCAGTACTTC; CDR3 protein: CASSRRGMDLQYF
J gene: TRBJ2-5; V gene: TRBV11-2; D gene: .; clone size: once; CDR3 DNA: TGTGTCAGCAGCTTAGATCCGGGGGGCGGGGAGACCCAGTACTTC; CDR3 protein: CVSSLDPGGGETQYF
J gene: TRBJ2-2; V gene: TRBV20-1; D gene: .; clone size: .; CDR3 DNA: TGCAGTGCTAGAGGAAATACCGTGGAGCTGTTTTTT; CDR3 protein: CSARGNTVELFF
J gene: TRBJ2-3; V gene: TRBV6-5; D gene: TRBD2; clone size: once; CDR3 DNA: TGTGCCAGCAGACCCCTAGCGGGAGCGGATAGCACAGATATGCAGTATTTT; CDR3 protein: CASRPLAGADSTDMQYF
J gene: TRBJ2-1; V gene: TRBV11-3; D gene: .; clone size: .; CDR3 DNA: TGTGCTAGCGGCTTGTATCAATGGGATGAGCAGTTCTTC; CDR3 protein: CASGLYQWDEQFF
J gene: TRBJ1-1; V gene: TRBV20-1; D gene: .; clone size: .; CDR3 DNA: TGCAGTGTTAGAGATCCCGAGAGGGGAGGTAAGACTGAAGCTTTCTTT; CDR3 protein: CSVRDPERGGKTEAFF
J gene: TRBJ1-1; V gene: TRBV2; D gene: TRBD1; clone size: once; CDR3 DNA: TGTGCCAGCAGATTGGACAGGGCCACTGAAGCTTTCTTT; CDR3 protein: CASRLDRATEAFF
J gene: TRBJ1-1; V gene: TRBV6-5; D gene: .; clone size: many; CDR3 DNA: TGTGCCAGCAACAAACTACGTACAGGGTTCACTGAAGCTTTCTTT; CDR3 protein: CASNKLRTGFTEAFF
J gene: TRBJ2-1; V gene: TRBV30; D gene: .; clone size: .; CDR3 DNA: TGTGTCACACTTACCTACAATGAGCAGTTCTTC; CDR3 protein: CVTLTYNEQFF
J gene: TRBJ2-1; V gene: TRBV5-4; D gene: .; clone size: many; CDR3 DNA: TGTGCCAGCAGCTTAGACAGGATGCATGAGCAGTTCTTC; CDR3 protein: CASSLDRMHEQFF
J gene: TRBJ2-1; V gene: TRBV11-1; D gene: TRBD2; clone size: .; CDR3 DNA: TGTGCCAGCTGCCTTAACGGGAGGACGCATGAGCAGTTCTTC; CDR3 protein: CASCLNGRTHEQFF
J gene: TRBJ2-1; V gene: TRBV6-1; D gene: .; clone size: .; CDR3 DNA: TGTGCCAGCATAGGGGAGAACTCCTACAATGAGCAATTCTTC; CDR3 protein: CASIGENSYNEQFF
J gene: TRBJ2-1; V gene: TRBV20-1; D gene: .; clone size: .; CDR3 DNA: TGCAGTGCTTACGGGACACGGATATACACTGAGCAGTTCTTC; CDR3 protein: CSAYGTRIYTEQFF
J gene: TRBJ2-7; V gene: TRBV11-2; D gene: .; clone size: .; CDR3 DNA: TGTGCCGGCAGCCTCCCGGGACACCCACACAACGAGCAATACTTC; CDR3 protein: CAGSLPGHPHNEQYF
J gene: TRBJ2-1; V gene: TRBV11-2; D gene: .; clone size: once; CDR3 DNA: TGTGCCAGCAGCCTATTGGACAGTGAACACTTCTTC; CDR3 protein: CASSLLDSEHFF
J gene: TRBJ2-2; V gene: TRBV21-1; D gene: .; clone size: few; CDR3 DNA: TGTGCCAGCAGCGCCGCTTCTAAGAACACCGGGGAGCTGTTTTTT; CDR3 protein: CASSAASKNTGELFF
J gene: TRBJ1-1; V gene: TRBV20-1; D gene: .; clone size: .; CDR3 DNA: TGTAGTGCGACAAACCCGGACACTGAAGCTTTCTTT; CDR3 protein: CSATNPDTEAFF
J gene: TRBJ2-3; V gene: TRBV11-1; D gene: .; clone size: .; CDR3 DNA: TGTGCTAGCAGCTTAGCGACCGGGACGGATACGCGGTATTTT; CDR3 protein: CASSLATGTDTRYF
J gene: TRBJ2-1; V gene: TRBV12-3/TRBV12-4; D gene: .; clone size: many; CDR3 DNA: TGTGCCAGCAGTTTTCAACCACAGGGGAGGGGGCAGTTCTTC; CDR3 protein: CASSFQPQGRGQFF
J gene: TRBJ2-7; V gene: TRBV28; D gene: .; clone size: once; CDR3 DNA: TGTGCCAGCAGACCCATTAACGGGGGCTCCTACGAGCAGTACTTC; CDR3 protein: CASRPINGGSYEQYF
J gene: TRBJ1-1; V gene: TRBV20-1; D gene: .; clone size: .; CDR3 DNA: TGCAGTCCTAGAGGACGGAGTATCACCGAAGCTTTCTTT; CDR3 protein: CSPRGRSITEAFF
J gene: TRBJ2-6; V gene: TRBV4-3; D gene: TRBD1; clone size: few; CDR3 DNA: TGCACCAGCAGCCAAGACAGGGGCTCTGGGGCCAACGTCCTGACTTTC; CDR3 protein: CTSSQDRGSGANVLTF
J gene: TRBJ2-7; V gene: TRBV28; D gene: .; clone size: few; CDR3 DNA: TGTGCCAGCAGTTTACCCCTAGCGACTCACGAGCAGTACTTC; CDR3 protein: CASSLPLATHEQYF
J gene: TRBJ2-3; V gene: TRBV7-9; D gene: TRBD1; clone size: few; CDR3 DNA: TGTGCCAGCAGCTTAGACCCAGGGGGCGCAGATACGCAGTATTTT; CDR3 protein: CASSLDPGGADTQYF
J gene: TRBJ2-2; V gene: TRBV6-6; D gene: .; clone size: once; CDR3 DNA: TGTGCCAGCAGTTACGTCAGAGTCGGGGAACTGTCTTTT; CDR3 protein: CASSYVRVGELSF
J gene: TRBJ1-5; V gene: TRBV6-2/TRBV6-3; D gene: .; clone size: .; CDR3 DNA: TGTGACAGCAGTAAGGGACAAACTAATGAGCCCCAGCATTTT; CDR3 protein: CDSSKGQTNEPQHF
J gene: TRBJ2-7; V gene: TRBV6-6; D gene: .; clone size: many; CDR3 DNA: TGTGCCAGCAGTTACCCAAGTGCCCCCTCGTACTTC; CDR3 protein: CASSYPSAPSYF